This T cell receptor beta chain was sequenced in a study of molecular identifiers for immune sequencing clone quantification (dated by TCRdb to 2016 to 2018). Study-level background: For a replicate experiment, RNA from approximately 20,000 or 98,000 naive CD8 T cells was divided into five aliquots, and four of the five aliquots were sequenced. This methods study benchmarked molecular-identifier clustering-based TCR repertoire sequencing (MIDCIRS) and TCR RNA copy counting, using CD8 T cells to do so.

Inclusive of the bounding cysteine and phenylalanine, the CDR3 is 14 residues long. Only the CDR3 DNA stays, 42 bases, in frame from base 1. Looking up the germline V gene yields CDR1 KGHSH and CDR2 LQKENI. Of note for this clonotype: It has no known antigen specificity. At one of its ends the junction is not consistent with the germline gene, which may arise from a read error.

What the work shows at the level of the full study, not this receptor alone: About 3 recovered TCR RNA copies per cell were obtained by modeling, versus about ten by digital PCR, implying a capture efficiency of 25% to 30%. The sizes of highly expanded clones could end up underestimated when identical TCR molecules share a barcode. Even against a background of about 960,000 naive CD8 T cells, spiked-in Jurkat TCR RNA amounting to a single cell's worth was reported to be detectable. When barcode sub-clustering was not used, chimeric consensus sequences inflated TCR diversity, with chimeras reaching as high as 47%. In CMV-specific effector cells, over 97% of molecules were held by clones above 20 RNA copies, whereas under 1% of molecules were held by such clones in naive cells.

Naive CD8 T cells were FACS-sorted as CD8+CD4-CCR7+CD45RA+ on a BD FACSAria II into RLT Plus buffer. For a sensitivity comparison, a portion of naive CD8 T cell RNA was divided equally between MIDCIRS and a Smart-seq2-style 5'RACE protocol. CD8 T cells were enriched using RosetteSep CD8+ T Cell Enrichment Cocktail and Ficoll-Paque, and the enriched cells then underwent ACK red cell lysis. Receptor amplification or capture employed PCR. The listed sequencing device is Illumina MiSeq. Total RNA was purified with the Qiagen AllPrep DNA/RNA kit. Before any analysis, reads coming from multiple sequencing runs of the same library were combined into one pool. The source study handled its data this way. Reads were retained only if their TCR constant sequence matched exactly, and those retained reads were trimmed to 150 nt and grouped according to their 12-nt molecular barcodes. Reads inside each barcode group were sub-clustered using a 15% Levenshtein threshold, and a quality-weighted consensus sequence was constructed for each RNA molecule. Non-functional sequences were excluded, and lower-count sequences lying one edit away from another sequence were also excluded. Based on a fit of two negative binomial distributions, barcode sub-clusters having less than 20% of the maximum read count were discarded. Using fastp at Q25 and MiXCR, TCRdb reprocessed the public reads and kept productive beta chains. Records with the same CDR3 protein are collapsed into one entry carrying the most frequent genes and DNA. The V and J calls reflect TCRdb's pipeline rather than the authors' work. The sample profile shows some 40,000 distinct CDR3 sequences; about 18% of them were found once. Approximately 6.7% of the sample is in the top ten clones.

This chain joins TRBV18 to TRBJ2-5, with TRBD1 tentatively as D gene (6 bases match). This TCR came from a human donor in good health. Some libraries in this study had Jurkat cell RNA spiked in. The source material was naive CD8+ T cells from blood, with Jurkat cell RNA spiked in. The cell subset or site label corresponds to: FACS-sorted CD8+CD4-CCR7+CD45RA+ naive T cells. The base sequence is TGTGCCAGCTCGTTCCGGGACATACAAGAGGCCCAGTACTTC. Translated, this is CASSFRDIQEAQYF.